One sample yielded the 27 T cell receptor beta chains listed below, sequenced in a study of blood T cell repertoires in COVID-19. Data came from immunoSEQ multiplex PCR; TCRdb stores just in-frame clones and leaves some out. The table lists fewer than 200,000 clones, approximately 82% of them singletons. The sequenced sample consisted of peripheral blood. Receptors were obtained from a woman between 40 and 50 years old with COVID-19, enrolled during active disease.

This chain uses TRBV6-5 with TRBJ1-3; D not resolved. The CDR3 length is 14 residues. V was clipped by 6 bases and J by 4 bases, with 13 bases between them. The germline V gene encodes CDR1 MNHEY and CDR2 SVGAGI. The CDR3 DNA sequence: TGTGCCAGCAGCTGGTCAGCGGTAGGAAACACCATATATTTT. Its protein product is CASSWSAVGNTIYF.

V usage is TRBV5-4 and J usage is TRBJ2-3; tentatively, D is TRBD2 (6 bases). The V gene's germline CDR1 is SGHNT and CDR2 YYREEE (reference sequence). V shed 0 bases and J shed 4 bases, with 15 bases lying between them. There are 16 residues in the CDR3. The CDR3 coding sequence is TGTGCCAGCAGCTTGGTCGGGGGAGTGCTTGCAGATACGCAGTATTTT. This sequence encodes CASSLVGGVLADTQYF.

V usage is TRBV10-3 and J usage is TRBJ1-1; TRBD1 might be the D (5 bases). Germline V gene data show CDR1 as ENHRY and CDR2 as SYGVKD. Trimming took off 2 bases at V and 0 bases at J, with 7 bases between the two ends. The length of the CDR3 is 14 residues. This CDR3 reads CAISEGQMNTEAFF. The CDR3 bases are TGTGCCATCAGTGAGGGACAAATGAACACTGAAGCTTTCTTT.

The chain links TRBV19 to TRBJ2-2; D gene unclear. Trimming took off 3 bases at V and 5 bases at J, with 4 bases between the two ends. The CDR3 covers 12 residues. The V gene's germline CDR1 is LNHDA and CDR2 SQIVND (reference sequence). Here the CDR3 reads CASSIPTGELFF. The CDR3 DNA is TGTGCCAGTAGTATTCCGACCGGGGAGCTGTTTTTT.

This clone was seen just once. This rearrangement joins TRBV7-9 to TRBJ2-1, with TRBD2 matching 9 bases. Germline CDR1 is SEHNR and CDR2 is FQNEAQ (reference sequence). CDR3 length equals 16 residues. V was clipped by 5 bases and J by 0 bases; unmatched bases: 5. The CDR3 here is CASSISSGASYNEQFF. As DNA, the CDR3 is TGTGCCAGCAGCATCTCTAGCGGGGCCTCCTACAATGAGCAGTTCTTC.

The rearrangement uses TRBV25-1 and TRBJ2-1; TRBD2 is a possible D gene (6 bases). V was clipped by 6 bases and J by 6 bases, with 12 bases between them. Germline CDR1 and CDR2: MGHDK and SYGVNS. The CDR3 has 13 amino acids. The CDR3 loop reads CASRPDYLNEQFF. The DNA for the CDR3 is TGTGCCAGCAGGCCGGACTACCTCAATGAGCAGTTCTTC.

V gene TRBV10-3 combines with J gene TRBJ2-5; D is possibly TRBD2 (5 bases). Germline CDR1 ENHRY, CDR2 SYGVKD. The CDR3 runs 14 residues. V lost 4 bases and J 5 bases, leaving 14 bases between the germline ends. In nucleotides, the CDR3 is TGTGCCATCAGTGGGCACGGTAGGAGGGAGACCCAGTACTTC. It codes for CAISGHGRRETQYF.

This clone was found a few times. The CDR3 sequence: CATSEISSEAQYF. The CDR3, as DNA: TGTGCCACCAGTGAGATTAGTAGTGAGGCGCAGTATTTT. This chain uses TRBV24-1 with TRBJ2-3; D is uncertain. The CDR3 sequence is 13 residues long. Germline values: CDR1 KGHDR, CDR2 SFDVKD. Trimming left V 4 bases short and J 10 bases short, with 14 bases between.

This chain uses TRBV11-1 with TRBJ2-3, with D possibly TRBD1 on 6 matching bases. This CDR3 is 15 amino acids long. Trimming took off 1 base at V and 8 bases at J, with 16 bases between the two ends. Germline CDR1 and CDR2: SGHAT and FQDESV (reference sequence). Written as DNA, the CDR3 is TGTGCCAGCAGCTTAGGGTCTACAGGGTCCCCTACGCAGTATTTT. Protein sequence: CASSLGSTGSPTQYF.

The chain recombines TRBV4-2 with TRBJ2-1; perhaps TRBD1 as D (6 bases). CDR3 length equals 15 residues. The V and J ends lost 5 bases and 4 bases respectively, with 15 bases between them. CDR1 and CDR2 from the germline V gene are LGHNA and YNFKEQ. The CDR3 nucleotides are TGTGCCAGCAGCACCGACAGGAGCCAGTACAATGAGCAGTTCTTC. This encodes CASSTDRSQYNEQFF.

This chain joins TRBV28 and TRBJ2-7, with D tentatively TRBD2 (6 bases). The CDR3 has 11 amino acids. From germline, CDR1 is MDHEN and CDR2 SYDVKM. V lost 8 bases and J 6 bases, leaving 11 bases between the germline ends. Here the CDR3 reads CASHAGGEQYF. The DNA of the CDR3 is TGTGCCAGCCATGCCGGGGGCGAGCAGTACTTC.

The V gene is TRBV7-3, the J gene TRBJ1-2, with D possibly TRBD1 on 5 matching bases. The CDR3 is 16 amino acids. Trimming shortened V by 6 bases and J by 0 bases, and 17 bases separated the two germline ends. Germline CDR1 is SGHTA and CDR2 is FQGTGA. The CDR3 is CASSLGGGAPNYGYTF. The CDR3 DNA is TGTGCCAGCAGTTTAGGTGGAGGGGCACCTAACTATGGCTACACCTTC.

The rearrangement joins TRBV3-1 (or the pseudogene TRBV3-2) to TRBJ2-4, with D possibly TRBD1 on 6 matching bases. From germline, CDR1 is LGHDT and CDR2 YNNKEL (reference sequence). Trimming pared 4 bases from V and 5 bases from J, leaving 9 bases between. CDR3 size: 13 residues. CDR3 loop: CASSPGGQNIQYF. CDR3 bases: TGTGCCAGCAGCCCTGGGGGCCAAAACATTCAGTACTTC.

The chain has TRBV5-1 and TRBJ2-1; 9 bases align to TRBD2. The ends lost 2 bases at V and 7 bases at J; junction bases unmatched: 7. This CDR3 has 15 residues. The V gene's germline CDR1 is SGHRS and CDR2 YFSETQ. CDR3 protein: CASSFTAGGNNEQFF. The CDR3 nucleotides are TGCGCCAGCAGCTTTACAGCGGGAGGTAATAATGAGCAGTTCTTC.

This clone was counted between two and nine times. The chain recombines TRBV5-1 with TRBJ1-5; unclear D gene. The CDR3 sequence is 15 residues long. The germline V gene has CDR1 SGHRS and CDR2 YFSETQ. The V and J ends lost 2 bases and 2 bases respectively, with 11 bases between them. CDR3 protein: CASSFTSGGNQPQHF. In DNA, the CDR3 is TGCGCCAGCAGCTTCACCTCCGGGGGCAATCAGCCCCAGCATTTT.

The chain uses TRBV6-5 and TRBJ1-3; D unresolved. V lost 7 bases, J lost 1 base, and 8 bases lay in between. CDR1 and CDR2 from the germline V gene are MNHEY and SVGAGI. This CDR3 comprises 13 residues. CDR3 amino acids: CASTSRSGNTIYF. The CDR3 coding sequence is TGTGCCAGCACCTCCAGGTCTGGAAACACCATATATTTT.

The chain couples TRBV7-9 to TRBJ2-7, with D maybe TRBD2 (5 bases). The CDR3 is 15 residues long. V gave up 5 bases and J gave up 1 base, with 15 bases separating them. Germline V gene sequence: CDR1 SEHNR, CDR2 FQNEAQ (reference sequence). DNA for the CDR3: TGTGCCAGCAGCCCAAGGACGGGGTTTTCCTACGAGCAGTACGTC. As protein: CASSPRTGFSYEQYV.

This clone was detected once. This chain joins TRBV28 and TRBJ1-2, with unresolved D. V gave up 8 bases and J gave up 6 bases, with 7 bases separating them. Germline lookup yields CDR1 MDHEN and CDR2 SYDVKM. The CDR3 is made up of 10 amino acids. CDR3 nucleotides: TGTGCCAGCTCGGGAAATGGCTACACCTTC. This sequence encodes CASSGNGYTF.

This chain joins TRBV7-3 and TRBJ2-1, with D maybe TRBD1 (5 bases). The V and J ends lost 5 bases and 0 bases respectively, with 20 bases between them. Germline V gives CDR1 SGHTA, CDR2 FQGTGA. The CDR3 runs to 18 residues. CDR3 DNA: TGTGCCAGCAGCCCCCGCGGAATGGGGCAGAGCTCCTACAATGAGCAGTTCTTC. Protein sequence: CASSPRGMGQSSYNEQFF.

The chain carries TRBV30 and TRBJ2-5; a possible D gene is TRBD2 (6 bases). The germline V and J ends were trimmed by 3 bases and 1 base, with 9 bases remaining between them. Germline CDR1 reads GTSNPN; CDR2 reads SVGIG (reference sequence). This CDR3 has 13 residues. Written as DNA, the CDR3 is TGTGCCTGGAGCCGGGACTTCCAAGAGACCCAGTACTTC. Its protein product is CAWSRDFQETQYF. The entire variable domain, with the rest obtained from reference TRBV30 and TRBJ2-5, is as follows: SQTIHQWPATLVQPVGSPLSLECTVEGTSNPNLYWYRQAAGRGLQLLFYSVGIGQISSEVPQNLSASRPQDRQFILSSKKLLLSDSGFYLCAWSRDFQETQYFGPGTRLLVL.

This clone has more than one count but fewer than ten. The rearrangement uses TRBV19 and TRBJ2-1; the D gene is possibly TRBD1 (6 bases). The CDR3 sequence is 15 residues long. V was cut by 8 bases and J by 2 bases, with 16 bases left in between. Germline CDR1 and CDR2: LNHDA and SQIVND (reference sequence). CDR3 sequence (DNA): TGTGCCAGTGCACAGGGAAGTAGGACCTACAATGAGCAGTTCTTC. Translated: CASAQGSRTYNEQFF.

The gene calls are TRBV4-1 and TRBJ2-2, with 11 positions matching TRBD1. CDR1 is MGHRA and CDR2 is YSYEKL in the germline V gene. This CDR3 spans 15 amino acids. The V and J ends lost 2 bases and 7 bases, in that order; junction bases with no gene match: 3. The DNA for the CDR3 is TGCGCCAGCAGCCAAACCGGGACAGGGGGCGGGGAGCTGTTTTTT. Protein product: CASSQTGTGGGELFF.

This sequence joins TRBV3-1 (or the pseudogene TRBV3-2) and TRBJ2-7; 8 bases map to TRBD2. CDR1 LGHDT and CDR2 YNNKEL come from the germline V gene (reference sequence). The trim removed 4 bases at V and 5 bases at J, leaving 1 base unmatched. This CDR3 contains 12 residues. The CDR3 DNA is TGTGCCAGCAGCCCAGCGGGGGACGAGCAGTACTTC. Its translation is CASSPAGDEQYF.

A single count supports this clone. The J gene is TRBJ2-2, the V gene TRBV11-2, with 11 bases aligning to TRBD2. J lost 6 bases, V lost 1 base, and 1 base had no gene match. The germline V gene has CDR1 SGHAT and CDR2 FQNNGV. There are 15 residues in the CDR3. The DNA for the CDR3 is TGTGCCAGCAGCTTAGTTAGCGGGGGGGCCGGGGAGCTGTTTTTT. Its translation: CASSLVSGGAGELFF.

The rearrangement joins TRBV9 to TRBJ1-4; D remains unclear. This CDR3 has 13 residues. V was trimmed by 9 bases and J by 6 bases, leaving 15 bases between them. Germline lookup yields CDR1 SGDLS and CDR2 YYNGEE. The CDR3 loop reads CANPGSTHEKLFF. The CDR3 DNA follows: TGTGCCAACCCAGGTTCGACCCATGAAAAACTGTTTTTT.

The chain combines TRBV30 with TRBJ1-1, with TRBD1 as a possible D gene (6 bases). This CDR3 region has 13 residues. Germline assignment: CDR1 GTSNPN and CDR2 SVGIG (reference sequence). The V and J ends lost 6 bases and 3 bases respectively, with 14 bases between them. The CDR3 loop reads CACARGYDTEAFF. CDR3 coding DNA: TGTGCCTGTGCCAGGGGTTATGACACTGAAGCTTTCTTT.

The J gene is TRBJ1-5, the V gene TRBV7-8; TRBD1 matches 10 bases. After removal of 5 bases from V and 7 bases from J, the junction contained 8 bases not matched to a gene. The germline CDR1 and CDR2 sequences are SGHVS and FQNEAQ. The CDR3 loop spans 15 amino acids. DNA of the CDR3: TGTGCCAGCAGCAAAGGGACAGGGGATAACCAGCCCCAGCATTTT. Its translation is CASSKGTGDNQPQHF.